This T cell receptor beta chain was captured in a study of T cells after yellow fever vaccination. About the research overall: The authors prepared low-cell-number fractions using SMART-Seq v4 Ultra Low Input.

This clonotype was seen many times. CDR3 length: 14 residues. Germline V lookup: CDR1 SGHTA, CDR2 FQGNSA. Losses at the gene ends were 5 bases for V and 5 bases for J; bases not matched to a gene: 8. Regarding the study as a whole: Among primary-vaccination clones, most reappeared after the booster, at 96% for CD4 and 85% to 90% for CD8. Shared CD4/CD8 clonotypes were a small share, likely from convergent recombination.

Production of TCR cDNA was by 5'RACE template switching, which also added a universal primer site and UMIs. TCRdb reprocessed the 5' RACE reads with MiXCR, giving one entry per CDR3 protein. The sample has around 4,800 distinct CDR3 sequences; approximately 8% are singletons. The sequencing used PBMCs, either bulk or a sorted T-cell subset (CD4+, CD8+, memory, or dextramer-sorted; not recorded which), collected 15 days after the yellow fever booster vaccination. V is TRBV7-2 and J is TRBJ2-5, with 7 bases aligning to TRBD1. The receptor's source is a man aged 30 to 45 who received the YFV17D yellow fever vaccine. In nucleotides, the CDR3 is TGTGCCAGCAGCCGACAGGGTAGATTGGAGACCCAGTACTTC. Translated, it gives CASSRQGRLETQYF.